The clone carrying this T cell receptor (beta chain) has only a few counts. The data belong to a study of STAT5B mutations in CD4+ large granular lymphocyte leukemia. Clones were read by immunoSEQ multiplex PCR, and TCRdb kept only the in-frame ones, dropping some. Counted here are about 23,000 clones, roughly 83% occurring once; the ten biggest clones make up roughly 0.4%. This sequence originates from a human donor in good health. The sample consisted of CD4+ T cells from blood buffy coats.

The CDR3 sequence is CASSLNPDQPQHF. The CDR3 DNA sequence: TGCGCCAGCAGCTTGAACCCTGACCAGCCCCAGCATTTT. V gene TRBV5-1 combines with J gene TRBJ1-5; D uncertain. V lost 1 base and J lost 7, with 9 bases in between. The CDR3 consists of 13 residues. Per germline, CDR1 SGHRS and CDR2 YFSETQ.